This TCR beta chain was obtained from a study of CXCR4 blockade with PD-1 therapy in pancreatic cancer. Study-wide points: Antigen-specificity overlap of convergent dominant clones remained unconfirmed. Tumors were clonally expanded, mean around 0.14 versus 0.05 in healthy blood.

Assay used: immunoSEQ multiplex PCR; TCRdb lists only in-frame clones, some missing. This sample has about 3,300 clones, with 50% found just once. About this clone: The target antigen is unknown.

Trimming took off 5 bases at V and 4 bases at J, with 11 bases between the two ends. The CDR3 is made up of 14 amino acids. Per germline, CDR1 MNHEY and CDR2 SMNVEV (reference sequence). Sequences were obtained from tumor tissue. The receptor's source is a human donor with pancreatic ductal adenocarcinoma. The V call is TRBV27, the J call TRBJ1-4; D may be TRBD1 (6 bases). The CDR3 DNA sequence: TGTGCCAGCAGTCCGCAGGGGAATAATGAAAAACTGTTTTTT. This codes for CASSPQGNNEKLFF.